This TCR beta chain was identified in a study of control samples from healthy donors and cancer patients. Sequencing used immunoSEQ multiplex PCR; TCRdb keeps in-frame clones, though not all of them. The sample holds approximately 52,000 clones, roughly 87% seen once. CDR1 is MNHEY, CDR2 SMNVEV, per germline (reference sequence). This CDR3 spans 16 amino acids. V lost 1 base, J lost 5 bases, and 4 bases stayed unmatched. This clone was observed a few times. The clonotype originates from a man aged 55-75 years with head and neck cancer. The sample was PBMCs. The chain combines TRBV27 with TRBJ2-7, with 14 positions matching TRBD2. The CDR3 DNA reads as TGTGCCAGCAGTTTATGGTCGGGACTAGCGGGAGACGAGCAGTACTTC. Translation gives CASSLWSGLAGDEQYF.